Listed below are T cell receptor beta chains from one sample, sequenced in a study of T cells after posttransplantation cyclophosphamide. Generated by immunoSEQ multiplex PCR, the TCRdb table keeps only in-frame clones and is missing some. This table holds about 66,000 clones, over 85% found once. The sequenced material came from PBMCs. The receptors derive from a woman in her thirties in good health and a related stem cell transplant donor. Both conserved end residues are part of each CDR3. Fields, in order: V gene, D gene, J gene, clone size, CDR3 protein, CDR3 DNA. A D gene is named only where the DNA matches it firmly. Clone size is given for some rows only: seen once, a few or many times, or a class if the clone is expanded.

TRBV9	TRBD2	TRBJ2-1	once	CASSGNSGGAIEQFF	TGTGCCAGCAGCGGGAATAGCGGGGGGGCTATTGAGCAGTTCTTC
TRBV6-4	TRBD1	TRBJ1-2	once	CASRGQGAGYTF	TGTGCCAGCCGGGGGCAGGGGGCTGGCTACACCTTC
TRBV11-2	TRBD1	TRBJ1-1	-	CASSLGRTGTEAFF	TGTGCCAGCAGCTTAGGGCGGACAGGGACTGAAGCTTTCTTT
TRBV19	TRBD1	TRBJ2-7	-	CASNDRDYEQYF	TGTGCCAGTAATGACAGGGACTACGAGCAGTACTTC
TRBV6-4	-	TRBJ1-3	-	CASSGQGSYRNTIYF	TGTGCCAGCAGTGGGCAGGGGAGTTATCGAAACACCATATATTTT
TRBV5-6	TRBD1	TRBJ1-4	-	CASSSFGQAVGNEKLFF	TGTGCCAGCAGCTCCTTTGGACAGGCAGTGGGGAATGAAAAACTGTTTTTT
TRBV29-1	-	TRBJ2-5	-	CSVGVISAETQYF	TGCAGCGTTGGGGTTATTAGCGCGGAGACCCAGTACTTC
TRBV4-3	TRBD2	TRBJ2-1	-	CASSPERGGGYNEQFF	TGCGCCAGCAGCCCCGAACGCGGGGGGGGATACAATGAGCAGTTCTTC
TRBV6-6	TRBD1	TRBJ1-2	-	CASTRLRTGGDYGYTF	TGTGCCAGCACCCGTCTTAGGACAGGAGGGGACTATGGCTACACCTTC
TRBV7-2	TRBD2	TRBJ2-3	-	CASSLDAGGSTDTQYF	TGTGCCAGCAGCTTAGATGCGGGGGGAAGCACAGATACGCAGTATTTT
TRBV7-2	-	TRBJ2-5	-	CASSSVGTQYF	TGTGCCAGTAGCTCCGTCGGGACCCAGTACTTC
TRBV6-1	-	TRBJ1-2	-	CASSPQEKEGYTF	TGTGCCAGCAGTCCACAGGAGAAGGAAGGCTACACCTTC
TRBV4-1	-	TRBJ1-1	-	CASSRPGPMAFF	TGCGCCAGCAGCCGCCCGGGCCCCATGGCTTTCTTT
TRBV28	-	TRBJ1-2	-	CASSPNLKGTAYGYTF	TGTGCCAGCAGTCCGAACCTGAAGGGAACCGCCTATGGCTACACCTTC
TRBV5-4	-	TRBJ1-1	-	CASSVGDEAFF	TGTGCCAGCAGCGTAGGGGACGAAGCTTTCTTT
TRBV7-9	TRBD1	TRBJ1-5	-	CASSDTWDSGNQPQHF	TGTGCCAGCAGCGATACCTGGGACAGCGGGAATCAGCCCCAGCATTTT
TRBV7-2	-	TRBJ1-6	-	CASSPGGGSPLHF	TGTGCCAGCAGCCCCGGGGGAGGGTCACCCCTCCACTTT
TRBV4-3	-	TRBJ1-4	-	CASSQEPAPEKLFF	TGCGCCAGCAGCCAAGAACCGGCCCCTGAAAAACTGTTTTTT
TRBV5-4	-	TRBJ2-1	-	CASSPSVVYNEQFF	TGTGCCAGCAGCCCCTCCGTGGTCTACAATGAGCAGTTCTTC
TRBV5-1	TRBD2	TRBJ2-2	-	CASSWTSGGAPGELFF	TGCGCCAGCAGCTGGACTAGCGGGGGGGCACCGGGGGAGCTGTTTTTT
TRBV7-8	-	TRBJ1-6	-	CASSSRGGGESPLHF	TGTGCCAGCAGCTCAAGGGGGGGAGGAGAGTCACCCCTCCACTTT
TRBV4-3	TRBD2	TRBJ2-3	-	CASSQDPGGITDTQYF	TGCGCCAGCAGCCAAGACCCGGGGGGGATCACAGATACGCAGTATTTT
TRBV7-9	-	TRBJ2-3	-	CASSSQGGTSTDTQYF	TGTGCCAGCAGCTCCCAGGGGGGTACTAGCACAGATACGCAGTATTTT
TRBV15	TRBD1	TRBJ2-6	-	CATSGTGTGFSGANVLTF	TGTGCCACCAGCGGAACCGGGACAGGGTTTTCTGGGGCCAACGTCCTGACTTTC
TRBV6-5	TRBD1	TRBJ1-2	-	CASSYSRGQGGYTF	TGTGCCAGCAGTTACTCCAGGGGGCAGGGTGGCTACACCTTC
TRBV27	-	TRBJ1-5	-	CASSFSGGPFNQPQHF	TGTGCCAGCTCCTTCTCGGGAGGCCCATTCAATCAGCCCCAGCATTTT
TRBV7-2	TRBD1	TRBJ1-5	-	CASSLDDRDSNQPQHF	TGTGCCAGCAGCTTAGACGACAGGGATAGCAATCAGCCCCAGCATTTT
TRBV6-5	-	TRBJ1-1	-	CASTDGLENTEAFF	TGTGCCAGCACTGACGGACTGGAGAACACTGAAGCTTTCTTT
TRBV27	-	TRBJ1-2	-	CASRRTGSIYGYTF	TGTGCCAGCAGACGCACAGGGTCCATCTATGGCTACACCTTC